A few counts support the clone carrying this TCR beta chain. These data come from a study of spatial heterogeneity in lung cancer. V was clipped by 7 bases and J by 4 bases, with 11 bases between them. CDR3 size: 14 residues. Germline assignment: CDR1 MNHNS and CDR2 SASEGT. As to time point: sample taken at primary tumor resection. Unsorted whole RNA from tumor, nontumor lung or frozen PBMC underwent sequencing. TCRdb ran MiXCR on the 5' RACE reads and lists one entry per CDR3 protein. The data contain about 82,000 distinct CDR3 sequences, 10% to 15% of them singletons. The input for sequencing was PBMCs, taken at surgery. The sequence was obtained from a male donor with early-stage non-small cell lung cancer. The V gene is TRBV6-1, the J gene TRBJ1-6; TRBD1 is a possible D gene (5 bases). CDR3 region: CASKQEQYNSPLHF. CDR3 coding DNA: TGTGCCAGCAAACAGGAGCAATATAATTCACCCCTCCACTTT.